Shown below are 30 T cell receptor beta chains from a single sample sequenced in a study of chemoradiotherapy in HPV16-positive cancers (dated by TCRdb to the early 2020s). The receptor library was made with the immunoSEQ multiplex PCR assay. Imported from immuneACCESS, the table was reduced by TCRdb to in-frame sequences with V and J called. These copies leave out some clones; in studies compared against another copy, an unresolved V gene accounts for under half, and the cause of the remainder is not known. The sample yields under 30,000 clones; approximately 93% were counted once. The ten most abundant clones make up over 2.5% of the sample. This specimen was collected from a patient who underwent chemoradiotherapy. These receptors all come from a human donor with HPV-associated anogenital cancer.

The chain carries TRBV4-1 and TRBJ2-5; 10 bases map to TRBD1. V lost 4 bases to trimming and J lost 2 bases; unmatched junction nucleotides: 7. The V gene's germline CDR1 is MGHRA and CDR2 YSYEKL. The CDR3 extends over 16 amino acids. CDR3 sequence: CASSRGAGQGQETQYF. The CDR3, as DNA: TGCGCCAGCAGCCGCGGAGCGGGACAGGGGCAAGAGACCCAGTACTTC.

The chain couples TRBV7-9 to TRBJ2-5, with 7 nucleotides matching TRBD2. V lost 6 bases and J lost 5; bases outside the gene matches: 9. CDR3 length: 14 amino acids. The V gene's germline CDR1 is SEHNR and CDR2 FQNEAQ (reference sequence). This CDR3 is CASRAAGFGETQYF. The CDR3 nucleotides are TGTGCCAGCAGGGCAGCGGGATTTGGTGAGACCCAGTACTTC.

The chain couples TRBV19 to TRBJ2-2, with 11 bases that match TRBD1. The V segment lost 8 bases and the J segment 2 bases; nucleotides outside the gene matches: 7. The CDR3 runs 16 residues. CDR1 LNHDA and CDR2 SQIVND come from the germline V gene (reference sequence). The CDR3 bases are TGTGCCAGTTCCCTGGACAGGGGGCTTAACACCGGGGAGCTGTTTTTT. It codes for CASSLDRGLNTGELFF.

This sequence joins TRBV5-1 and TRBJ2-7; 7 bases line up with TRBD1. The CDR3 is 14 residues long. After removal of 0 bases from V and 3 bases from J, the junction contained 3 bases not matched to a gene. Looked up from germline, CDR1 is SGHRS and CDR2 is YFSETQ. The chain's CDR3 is CASSLGTGVYEQYF. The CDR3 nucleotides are TGCGCCAGCAGCTTGGGGACAGGAGTCTACGAGCAGTACTTC.

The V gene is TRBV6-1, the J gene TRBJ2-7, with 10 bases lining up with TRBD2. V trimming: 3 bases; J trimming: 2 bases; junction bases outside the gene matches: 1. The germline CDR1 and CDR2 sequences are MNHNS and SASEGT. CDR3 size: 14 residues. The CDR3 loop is CASSELAGAYEQYF. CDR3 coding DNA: TGTGCCAGCAGTGAGCTAGCGGGGGCCTACGAGCAGTACTTC.

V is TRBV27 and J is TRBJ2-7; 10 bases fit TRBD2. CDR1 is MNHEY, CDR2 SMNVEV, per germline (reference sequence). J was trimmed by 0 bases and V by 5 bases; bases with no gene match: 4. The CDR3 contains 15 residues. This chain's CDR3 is CASSRSGRSSYEQYF. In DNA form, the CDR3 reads TGTGCCAGCAGTCGTAGCGGGAGGAGCTCCTACGAGCAGTACTTC.

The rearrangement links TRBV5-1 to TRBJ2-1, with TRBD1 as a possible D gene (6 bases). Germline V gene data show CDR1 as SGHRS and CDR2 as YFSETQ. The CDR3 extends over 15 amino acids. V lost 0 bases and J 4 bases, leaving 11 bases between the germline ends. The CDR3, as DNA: TGCGCCAGCAGCTTGGTACAGGGAAGATACAATGAGCAGTTCTTC. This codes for CASSLVQGRYNEQFF.

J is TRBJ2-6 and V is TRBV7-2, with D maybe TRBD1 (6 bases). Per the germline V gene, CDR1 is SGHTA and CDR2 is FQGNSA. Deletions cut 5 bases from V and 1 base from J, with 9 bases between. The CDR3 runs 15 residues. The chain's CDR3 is CASSPQGSGANVLTF. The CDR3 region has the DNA TGTGCCAGCAGCCCACAGGGTTCTGGGGCCAACGTCCTGACTTTC. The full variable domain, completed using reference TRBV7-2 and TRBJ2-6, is GAGVSQSPSNKVTEKGKDVELRCDPISGHTALYWYRQSLGQGLEFLIYFQGNSAPDKSGLPSDRFSAERTGGSVSTLTIQRTQQEDSAVYLCASSPQGSGANVLTFGAGSRLTVL.

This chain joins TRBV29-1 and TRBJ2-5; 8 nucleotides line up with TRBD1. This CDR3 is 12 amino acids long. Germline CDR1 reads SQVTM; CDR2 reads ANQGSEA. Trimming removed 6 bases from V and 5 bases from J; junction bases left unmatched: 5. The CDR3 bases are TGCAGCGTCTCCACAGGGGGGGAGACCCAGTACTTC. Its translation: CSVSTGGETQYF.

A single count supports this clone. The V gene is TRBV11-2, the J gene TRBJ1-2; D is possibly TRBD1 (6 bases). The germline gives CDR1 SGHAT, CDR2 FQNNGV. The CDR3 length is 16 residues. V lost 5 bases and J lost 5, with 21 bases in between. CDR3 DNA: TGTGCCAGCAGCCCTATACGGGACACTGCTGGGTATGGCTACACCTTC. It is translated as CASSPIRDTAGYGYTF.

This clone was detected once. The CDR3 reads CASKAGKPYEQYF. CDR3 sequence (DNA): TGTGCCAGCAAGGCTGGGAAACCCTACGAGCAGTACTTC. V and J are TRBV27 and TRBJ2-7; no clear D. The CDR3 covers 13 residues. Trimming cost V 7 bases and J 2 bases, with 12 bases left between them. The germline CDR1 and CDR2 sequences are MNHEY and SMNVEV (reference sequence).

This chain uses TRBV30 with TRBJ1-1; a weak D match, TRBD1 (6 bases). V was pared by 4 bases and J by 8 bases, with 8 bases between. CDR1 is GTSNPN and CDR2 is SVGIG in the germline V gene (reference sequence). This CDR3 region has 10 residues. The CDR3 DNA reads TGTGCCTGGAAAGACAGGGAAGCTTTCTTT. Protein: CAWKDREAFF. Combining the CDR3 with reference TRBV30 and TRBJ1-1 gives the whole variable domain SQTIHQWPATLVQPVGSPLSLECTVEGTSNPNLYWYRQAAGRGLQLLFYSVGIGQISSEVPQNLSASRPQDRQFILSSKKLLLSDSGFYLCAWKDREAFFGQGTRLTVV.

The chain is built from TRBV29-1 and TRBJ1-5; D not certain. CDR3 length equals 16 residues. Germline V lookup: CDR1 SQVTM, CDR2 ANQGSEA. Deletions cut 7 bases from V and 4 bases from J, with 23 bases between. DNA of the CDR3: TGCAGCGAAAACGTTACGTGGGATACGGCAAATCAGCCCCAGCATTTT. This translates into CSENVTWDTANQPQHF.

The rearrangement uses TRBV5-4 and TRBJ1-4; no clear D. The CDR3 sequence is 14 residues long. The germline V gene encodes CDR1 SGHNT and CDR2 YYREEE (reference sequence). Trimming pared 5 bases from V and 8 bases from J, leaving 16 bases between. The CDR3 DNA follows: TGTGCCAGCAGTGCGTGGGGAAAAAACGAAAAACTGTTTTTT. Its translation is CASSAWGKNEKLFF.

CDR3 protein: CATSRDFSRYEQYF. The CDR3 nucleotides are TGTGCCACCAGCAGAGATTTTTCACGTTACGAGCAGTACTTC. The chain recombines TRBV15 with TRBJ2-7; no clear D gene. Germline CDR1 LNHNV, CDR2 YYDKDF (reference sequence). The CDR3 loop spans 14 amino acids. Trimming took off 0 bases at V and 4 bases at J, with 10 bases between the two ends.

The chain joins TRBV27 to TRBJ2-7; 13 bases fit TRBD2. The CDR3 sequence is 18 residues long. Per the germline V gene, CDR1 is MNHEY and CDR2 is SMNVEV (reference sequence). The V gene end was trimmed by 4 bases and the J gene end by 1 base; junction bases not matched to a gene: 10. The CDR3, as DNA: TGTGCCAGCAGTTCCCACCGACTAGCGGGGGGAGGGTCCTACGAGCAGTACTTC. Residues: CASSSHRLAGGGSYEQYF.

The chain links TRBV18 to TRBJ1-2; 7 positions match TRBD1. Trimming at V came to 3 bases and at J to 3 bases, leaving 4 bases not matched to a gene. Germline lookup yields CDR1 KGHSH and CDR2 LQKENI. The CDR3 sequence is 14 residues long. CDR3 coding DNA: TGTGCCAGCTCACCGACAGGGTGGGACTATGGCTACACCTTC. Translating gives CASSPTGWDYGYTF.

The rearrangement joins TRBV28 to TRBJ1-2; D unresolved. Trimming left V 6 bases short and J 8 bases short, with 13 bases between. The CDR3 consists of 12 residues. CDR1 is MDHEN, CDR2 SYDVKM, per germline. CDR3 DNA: TGTGCCAGCAGCCGGACTACCGGGGGCTACACCTTC. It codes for CASSRTTGGYTF.

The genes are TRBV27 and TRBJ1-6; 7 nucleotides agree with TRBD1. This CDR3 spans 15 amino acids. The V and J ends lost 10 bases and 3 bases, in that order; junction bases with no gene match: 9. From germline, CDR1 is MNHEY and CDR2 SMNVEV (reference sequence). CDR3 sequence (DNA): TGTGCCACGAAGTTTAGACAGGGCTATAATTCACCCCTCCACTTT. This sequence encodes CATKFRQGYNSPLHF.

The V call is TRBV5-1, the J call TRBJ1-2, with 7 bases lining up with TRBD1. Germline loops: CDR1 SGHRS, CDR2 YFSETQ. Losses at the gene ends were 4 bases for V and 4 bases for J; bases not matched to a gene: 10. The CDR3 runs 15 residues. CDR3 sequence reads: CASSRDRAETYGYTF. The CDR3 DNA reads TGCGCCAGCAGCCGCGACAGGGCCGAAACCTATGGCTACACCTTC.

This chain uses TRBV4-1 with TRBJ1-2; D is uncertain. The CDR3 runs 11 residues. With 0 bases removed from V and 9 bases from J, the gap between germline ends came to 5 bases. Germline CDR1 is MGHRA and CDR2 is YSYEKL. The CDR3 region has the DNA TGCGCCAGCAGCCAAGAGGGAAGCTACACCTTC. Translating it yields CASSQEGSYTF.

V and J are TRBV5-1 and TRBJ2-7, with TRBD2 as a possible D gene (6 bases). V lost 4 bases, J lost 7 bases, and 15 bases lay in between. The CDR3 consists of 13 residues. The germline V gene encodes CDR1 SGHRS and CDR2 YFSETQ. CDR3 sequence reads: CASSPKWEEEQYF. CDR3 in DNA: TGCGCCAGCAGCCCGAAATGGGAGGAAGAGCAGTACTTC.

The CDR3: CASSLGIMAGELFF. In nucleotides, the CDR3 is TGTGCCAGCAGCTTAGGGATTATGGCCGGGGAGCTGTTTTTT. The chain uses TRBV7-2 and TRBJ2-2; D remains ambiguous. The germline gives CDR1 SGHTA, CDR2 FQGNSA. CDR3 length: 14 amino acids. Trimming stripped 1 base from V and 6 bases from J, with 9 bases between.

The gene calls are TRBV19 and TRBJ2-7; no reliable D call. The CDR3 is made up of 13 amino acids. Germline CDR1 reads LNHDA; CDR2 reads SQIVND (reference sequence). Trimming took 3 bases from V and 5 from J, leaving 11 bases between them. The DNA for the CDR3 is TGTGCCAGTAGTATTGGGATTAGAGACGAGCAGTACTTC. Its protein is CASSIGIRDEQYF.

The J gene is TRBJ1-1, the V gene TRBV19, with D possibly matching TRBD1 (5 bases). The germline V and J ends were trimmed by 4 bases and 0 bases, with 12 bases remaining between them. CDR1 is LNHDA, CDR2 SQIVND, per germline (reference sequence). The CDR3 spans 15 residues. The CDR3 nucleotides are TGTGCCAGTAGTAGATCCGGGACGGTGAACACTGAAGCTTTCTTT. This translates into CASSRSGTVNTEAFF.

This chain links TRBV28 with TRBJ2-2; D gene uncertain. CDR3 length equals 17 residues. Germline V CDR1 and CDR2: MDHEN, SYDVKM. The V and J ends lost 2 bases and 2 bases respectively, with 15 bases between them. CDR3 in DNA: TGTGCCAGCAGTTTAGTCTCGATAGGGCCAAACACCGGGGAGCTGTTTTTT. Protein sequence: CASSLVSIGPNTGELFF.

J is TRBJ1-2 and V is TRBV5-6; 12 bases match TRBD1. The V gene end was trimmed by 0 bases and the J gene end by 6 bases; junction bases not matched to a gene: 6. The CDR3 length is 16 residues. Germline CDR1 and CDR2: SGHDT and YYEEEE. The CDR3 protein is CASSLAGTGGPHGYTF. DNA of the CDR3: TGTGCCAGCAGCTTGGCCGGGACAGGGGGCCCTCATGGCTACACCTTC.

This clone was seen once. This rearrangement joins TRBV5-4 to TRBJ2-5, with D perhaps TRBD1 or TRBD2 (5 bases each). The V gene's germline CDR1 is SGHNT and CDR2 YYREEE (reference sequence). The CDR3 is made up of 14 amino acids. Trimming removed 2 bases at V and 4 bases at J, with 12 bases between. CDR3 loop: CASSLWGKGETQYF. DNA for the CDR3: TGTGCCAGCAGCTTATGGGGGAAGGGAGAGACCCAGTACTTC.

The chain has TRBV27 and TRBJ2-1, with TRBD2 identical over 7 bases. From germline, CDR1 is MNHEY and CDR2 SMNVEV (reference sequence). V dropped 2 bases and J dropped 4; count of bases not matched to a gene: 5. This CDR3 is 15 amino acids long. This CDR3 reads CASSLQRGGYNEQFF. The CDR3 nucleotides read TGTGCCAGCAGTTTACAACGGGGAGGGTACAATGAGCAGTTCTTC.

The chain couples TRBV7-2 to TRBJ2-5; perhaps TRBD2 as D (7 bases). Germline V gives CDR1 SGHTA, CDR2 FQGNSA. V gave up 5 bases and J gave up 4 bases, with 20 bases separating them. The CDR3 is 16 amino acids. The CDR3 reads CASSPEGGGVGETQYF. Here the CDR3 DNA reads TGTGCCAGCAGCCCCGAGGGGGGGGGCGTCGGAGAGACCCAGTACTTC.